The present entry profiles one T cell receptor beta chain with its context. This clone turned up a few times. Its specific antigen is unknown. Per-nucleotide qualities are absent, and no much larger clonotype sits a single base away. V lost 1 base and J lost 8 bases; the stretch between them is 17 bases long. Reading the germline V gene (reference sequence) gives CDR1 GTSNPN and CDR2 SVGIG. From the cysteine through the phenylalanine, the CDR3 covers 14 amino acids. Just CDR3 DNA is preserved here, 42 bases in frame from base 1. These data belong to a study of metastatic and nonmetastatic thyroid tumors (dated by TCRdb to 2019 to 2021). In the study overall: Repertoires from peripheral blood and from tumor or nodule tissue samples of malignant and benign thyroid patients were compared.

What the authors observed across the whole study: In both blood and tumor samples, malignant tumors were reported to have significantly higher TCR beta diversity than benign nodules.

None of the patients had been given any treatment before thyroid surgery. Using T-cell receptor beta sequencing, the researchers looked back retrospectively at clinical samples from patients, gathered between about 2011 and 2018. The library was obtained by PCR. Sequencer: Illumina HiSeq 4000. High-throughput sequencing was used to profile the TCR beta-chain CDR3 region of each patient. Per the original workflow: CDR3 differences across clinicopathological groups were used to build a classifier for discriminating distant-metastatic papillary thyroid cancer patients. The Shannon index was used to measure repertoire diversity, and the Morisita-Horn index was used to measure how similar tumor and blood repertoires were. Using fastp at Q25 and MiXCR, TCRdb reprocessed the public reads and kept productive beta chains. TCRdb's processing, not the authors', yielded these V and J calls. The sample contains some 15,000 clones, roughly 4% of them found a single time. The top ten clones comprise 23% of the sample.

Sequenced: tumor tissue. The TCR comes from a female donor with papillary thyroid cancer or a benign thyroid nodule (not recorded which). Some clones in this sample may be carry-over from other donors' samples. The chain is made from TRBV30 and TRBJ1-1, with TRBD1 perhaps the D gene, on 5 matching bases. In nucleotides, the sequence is TGTGCCTGGAGTGGGGGCAGGGATCCAGGAGAAGCTTTCTTT. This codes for CAWSGGRDPGEAFF.